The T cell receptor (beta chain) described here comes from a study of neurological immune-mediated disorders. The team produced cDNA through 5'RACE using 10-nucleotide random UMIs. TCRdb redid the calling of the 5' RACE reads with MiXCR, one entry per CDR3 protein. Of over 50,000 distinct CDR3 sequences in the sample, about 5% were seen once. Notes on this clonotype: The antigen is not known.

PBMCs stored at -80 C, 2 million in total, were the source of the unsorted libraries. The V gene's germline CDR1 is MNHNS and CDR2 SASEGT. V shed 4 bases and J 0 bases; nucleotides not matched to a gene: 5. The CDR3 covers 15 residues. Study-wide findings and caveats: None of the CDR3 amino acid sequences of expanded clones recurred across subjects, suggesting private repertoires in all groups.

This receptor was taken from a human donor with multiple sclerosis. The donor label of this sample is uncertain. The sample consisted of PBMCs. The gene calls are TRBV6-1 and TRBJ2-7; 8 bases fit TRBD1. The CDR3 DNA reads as TGTGCCAGCAGTGCCCCGGGACAGGTCTCCTACGAGCAGTACTTC. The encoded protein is CASSAPGQVSYEQYF.